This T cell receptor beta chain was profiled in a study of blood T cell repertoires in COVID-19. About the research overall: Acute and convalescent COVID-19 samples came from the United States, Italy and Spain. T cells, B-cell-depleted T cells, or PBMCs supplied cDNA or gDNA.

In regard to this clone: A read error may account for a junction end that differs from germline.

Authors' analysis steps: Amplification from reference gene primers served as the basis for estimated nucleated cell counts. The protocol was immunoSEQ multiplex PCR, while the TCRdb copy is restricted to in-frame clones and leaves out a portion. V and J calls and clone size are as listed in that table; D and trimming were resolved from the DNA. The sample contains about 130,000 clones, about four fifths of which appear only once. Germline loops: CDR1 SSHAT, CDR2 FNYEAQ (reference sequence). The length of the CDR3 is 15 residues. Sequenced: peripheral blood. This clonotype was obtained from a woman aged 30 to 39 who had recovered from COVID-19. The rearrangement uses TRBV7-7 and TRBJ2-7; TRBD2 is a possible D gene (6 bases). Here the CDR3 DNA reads TGTGCTAGCAGCTTAGCGCTGGGAGGCTCCTACGAGCAGTACTTC. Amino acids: CASSLALGGSYEQYF.